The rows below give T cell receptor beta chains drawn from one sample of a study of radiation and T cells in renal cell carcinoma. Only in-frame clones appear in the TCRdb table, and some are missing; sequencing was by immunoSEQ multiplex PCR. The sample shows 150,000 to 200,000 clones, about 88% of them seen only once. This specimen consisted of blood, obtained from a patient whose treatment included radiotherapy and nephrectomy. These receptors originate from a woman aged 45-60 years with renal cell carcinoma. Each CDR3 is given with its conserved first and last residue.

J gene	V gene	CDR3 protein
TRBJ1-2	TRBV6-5	CASSYSTVGYGYTF
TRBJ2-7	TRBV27	CASSLSRSSGVGEQYF
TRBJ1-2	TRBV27	CASRSGVNYGYTF
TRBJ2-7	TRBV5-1	CASSERGGNYEQYF
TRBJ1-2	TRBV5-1	CASSLAGTGGWYGYTF
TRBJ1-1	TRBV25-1	CASSEAGGYTEAFF
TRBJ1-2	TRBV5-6	CASSSLDTNYGYTF
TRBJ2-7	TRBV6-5	CASSSTGTEAYEQYF
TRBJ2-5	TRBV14	CASSQVNPAGEETQYF
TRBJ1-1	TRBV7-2	CASSFGGNTEAFF
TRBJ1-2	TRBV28	CASSLQGFGYTF
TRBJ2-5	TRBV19	CASRKNTGAQETQYF